One and the same sample provided the 20 T cell receptor beta chains below, sequenced in a study of cytomegalovirus exposure and HLA in healthy donors. Primers included in the PCR were 60 Vbeta and 13 Jbeta primers. The repertoire was sequenced with immunoSEQ multiplex PCR; TCRdb's copy has only in-frame clones and lacks some. The sample records 90,000 to 140,000 clones, over 65% being singletons. The sequenced sample consisted of PBMCs. These receptors originate from a man between 35 and 55 years old in good health and CMV-seropositive.

This clone was recorded once. The chain has TRBV9 and TRBJ2-3; 7 bases are a match to TRBD1. The junction had 5 bases not matched to a gene; V was cut back by 0 bases and J by 4 bases. CDR1 and CDR2 (germline): SGDLS, YYNGEE. The CDR3 has 15 amino acids. This chain's CDR3 is CASSVEGGWADTQYF. In DNA, the CDR3 is TGTGCCAGCAGCGTAGAAGGGGGCTGGGCAGATACGCAGTATTTT.

The chain has TRBV7-3 and TRBJ2-7; 8 nucleotides agree with TRBD2. The CDR3 loop spans 14 amino acids. Germline V CDR1 and CDR2: SGHTA, FQGTGA. V dropped 0 bases and J dropped 7; count of bases not matched to a gene: 5. The CDR3, as DNA: TGTGCCAGCAGCTTAACCGGGGGGGATGGTGAGCAGTACTTC. It yields the protein CASSLTGGDGEQYF.

The rearrangement joins TRBV11-1 to TRBJ1-4; possible D gene TRBD1, 5 bases. This CDR3 region has 13 residues. Germline lookup yields CDR1 SGHAT and CDR2 FQDESV (reference sequence). Trimming cost V 5 bases and J 12 bases, with 16 bases left between them. CDR3 nucleotides: TGTGCCAGCAGCCGTTCAGGGTTTGAGGAACTGTTTTTT. This gives the protein CASSRSGFEELFF.

The rearrangement joins TRBV7-2 to TRBJ2-3; 10 nucleotides align to TRBD2. J gave up 4 bases and V 2 bases, and 6 bases lay outside the gene matches. The CDR3 is made up of 16 amino acids. The V gene's germline CDR1 is SGHTA and CDR2 FQGNSA. CDR3 sequence (DNA): TGTGCCAGCAGCTTATTCTTAGCGGGGGGCGCAGATACGCAGTATTTT. It codes for CASSLFLAGGADTQYF.

This chain uses TRBV30 with TRBJ1-5, with TRBD1 identical over 9 bases. The V and J ends lost 1 base and 5 bases, in that order; junction bases with no gene match: 0. CDR1 and CDR2 from the germline V gene are GTSNPN and SVGIG (reference sequence). The CDR3 runs to 13 residues. CDR3 loop: CAWSDRGHQPQHF. CDR3 nucleotides: TGTGCCTGGAGTGACAGGGGGCATCAGCCCCAGCATTTT.

The chain employs TRBV2 and TRBJ2-6, with D possibly TRBD1 on 5 matching bases. CDR3 size: 16 residues. Germline V lookup: CDR1 SNHLY, CDR2 FYNNEI. The V end lost 7 bases, the J end lost 0 bases, and 13 bases lay between the germline ends. In DNA form, the CDR3 reads TGTGCCAGCACAGGCAGGGCCTACTCTGGGGCCAACGTCCTGACTTTC. This sequence encodes CASTGRAYSGANVLTF.

The CDR3 DNA reads as TGTGCCAGTACCGATCCCGGTTACGAGCAGTACTTC. Protein sequence: CASTDPGYEQYF. V and J are TRBV19 and TRBJ2-7, with D hard to call. CDR3 length: 12 amino acids. Germline V gene sequence: CDR1 LNHDA, CDR2 SQIVND (reference sequence). V lost 7 bases and J lost 4, with 11 bases in between.

The chain carries TRBV7-9 and TRBJ2-7; D possibly corresponds to TRBD2 (6 bases). The V gene's germline CDR1 is SEHNR and CDR2 FQNEAQ (reference sequence). The CDR3 loop spans 13 amino acids. Trimming cost V 3 bases and J 3 bases, with 9 bases left between them. Here the CDR3 DNA reads TGTGCCAGCAGCTTCCTGGGGGGCTACGAGCAGTACTTC. It translates to CASSFLGGYEQYF.

This clone came up a few times. DNA of the CDR3: TGTGCCAGCAGTGAAGGACTTACCTATGGCTACACCTTC. Its protein product is CASSEGLTYGYTF. This chain joins TRBV2 and TRBJ1-2; D uncertain. Germline-derived CDR1 and CDR2 are SNHLY and FYNNEI. Trimming pared 1 base from V and 4 bases from J, leaving 7 bases between. CDR3 length equals 13 residues.

As regards this clone: Germline is not matched at one junction end, which may reflect a read error. J is TRBJ2-6 and V is TRBV5-6; D may be TRBD1 (5 bases). The CDR3 consists of 15 residues. The germline V gene has CDR1 SGHDT and CDR2 YYEEEE. CDR3 in amino acids: CASSFGHTGANGLTF. The CDR3 DNA follows: TGTGCCAGCAGCTTCGGGCATACTGGGGCCAACGGCCTGACTTTC.

The gene calls are TRBV27 and TRBJ1-4; D perhaps matches TRBD1 (5 bases). V shed 1 base and J shed 7 bases, with 10 bases lying between them. CDR3 length: 14 residues. Per the germline V gene, CDR1 is MNHEY and CDR2 is SMNVEV (reference sequence). The CDR3 DNA reads TGTGCCAGCAGTTTATTAGCTAGGGGTGAAAAACTGTTTTTT. It specifies CASSLLARGEKLFF.

This clone has a single count. V is TRBV4-3 and J is TRBJ1-1, with D tentatively TRBD1 (6 bases). CDR1 and CDR2 (germline): LGHNA, YSLEER. The CDR3 contains 17 residues. V gave up 0 bases and J gave up 4 bases, with 18 bases separating them. CDR3 sequence (DNA): TGCGCCAGCAGCCAAGATCGTGCGGGGGGCTGGAGCACTGAAGCTTTCTTT. Translating it yields CASSQDRAGGWSTEAFF.

The chain uses TRBV29-1 and TRBJ2-5, with D possibly matching TRBD1 (5 bases). Germline V CDR1 and CDR2: SQVTM, ANQGSEA. CDR3 length: 13 residues. Trimming removed 4 bases at V and 5 bases at J, with 14 bases between. The chain's CDR3 is CSVADRRGETQYF. The CDR3, as DNA: TGCAGCGTTGCGGATCGTAGGGGTGAGACCCAGTACTTC.

This rearrangement joins TRBV7-8 to TRBJ1-1; D uncertain. The CDR3 length is 14 residues. Germline lookup yields CDR1 SGHVS and CDR2 FQNEAQ. The ends were cut back, 2 bases at V and 2 bases at J, with 9 bases in the middle. The CDR3 nucleotides are TGTGCCAGCAGCTTAATATCTATTAACACTGAAGCTTTCTTT. This sequence encodes CASSLISINTEAFF.

The chain uses TRBV4-1 and TRBJ2-2; 8 bases are a match to TRBD2. The CDR3 totals 14 residues. CDR1 and CDR2 from the germline V gene are MGHRA and YSYEKL. The ends lost 6 bases at V and 2 bases at J; junction bases unmatched: 2. The CDR3 here is CASRAGVNTGELFF. CDR3 in DNA: TGCGCCAGCAGAGCGGGGGTCAACACCGGGGAGCTGTTTTTT.

The gene calls are TRBV10-3 and TRBJ1-5; D is unclear. CDR3 length: 15 amino acids. Germline CDR1 is ENHRY and CDR2 is SYGVKD. The V and J ends lost 10 bases and 0 bases respectively, with 16 bases between them. CDR3 coding DNA: TGTGCCACCGATTTTGACGGAGGTAGCAATCAGCCCCAGCATTTT. The encoded protein is CATDFDGGSNQPQHF.

The chain couples TRBV6-1 to TRBJ2-7; TRBD1 matches 10 bases. The V gene's germline CDR1 is MNHNS and CDR2 SASEGT. CDR3 length: 14 residues. V dropped 3 bases and J dropped 6; count of bases not matched to a gene: 5. The CDR3 is CASSDRDRGSEQYF. The CDR3 DNA reads TGTGCCAGCAGTGACCGGGACAGGGGATCCGAGCAGTACTTC.

The gene calls are TRBV15 and TRBJ1-1; 8 bases match TRBD1. CDR3 length equals 15 residues. Germline-derived CDR1 and CDR2 are LNHNV and YYDKDF (reference sequence). With V trimmed by 3 bases and J by 8 bases, 11 bases remained unmatched. In nucleotides, the CDR3 is TGTGCCACCAGCAGCCAAGACAGGGGTGGGGACGAAGCTTTCTTT. It codes for CATSSQDRGGDEAFF. Combining the CDR3 with reference TRBV15 and TRBJ1-1 gives the whole variable domain DAMVIQNPRYQVTQFGKPVTLSCSQTLNHNVMYWYQQKSSQAPKLLFHYYDKDFNNEADTPDNFQSRRPNTSFCFLDIRSPGLGDTAMYLCATSSQDRGGDEAFFGQGTRLTVV.

This clone was recorded a few times. V and J are TRBV5-1 and TRBJ2-1, with 9 bases identical to TRBD2. The V gene's germline CDR1 is SGHRS and CDR2 YFSETQ. The J segment lost 4 bases and the V segment lost 4 bases, leaving 6 bases of the junction unmatched. The CDR3 has 15 amino acids. CDR3 sequence reads: CASSRGGRDYNEQFF. CDR3 in DNA: TGCGCCAGCAGCAGGGGCGGGAGGGATTACAATGAGCAGTTCTTC.

The chain couples TRBV2 to TRBJ1-4; no firm D call. This CDR3 is built from 13 residues. Germline assignment: CDR1 SNHLY and CDR2 FYNNEI. The ends were cut back, 4 bases at V and 7 bases at J, with 10 bases in the middle. The CDR3 spells CASSGGEVEKLFF. The CDR3 region has the DNA TGTGCCAGCAGTGGTGGGGAGGTTGAAAAACTGTTTTTT. Complete variable domain (other parts from reference TRBV2 and TRBJ1-4): EPEVTQTPSHQVTQMGQEVILRCVPISNHLYFYWYRQILGQKVEFLVSFYNNEISEKSEIFDDQFSVERPDGSNFTLKIRSTKLEDSAMYFCASSGGEVEKLFFGSGTQLSVL.